This T cell receptor beta chain derives from a study of blood T cell repertoires in COVID-19. For the study at large: COVID-19 samples from acute and convalescent phases originated in the United States, Italy and Spain.

This clone came up a few times. The authors' processing: Researchers report that nucleated cell counts were estimated from reference gene primer amplification. The data were produced by immunoSEQ multiplex PCR, yet TCRdb's version contains in-frame clones alone and is incomplete. Clone size and the V and J calls come from that table; the DNA yielded D and trimming. The table lists about 95,000 clones, around 87% of them singletons. V shed 5 bases and J 5 bases; nucleotides not matched to a gene: 8. This CDR3 has 14 residues. Germline loops: CDR1 SGHTA, CDR2 FQGNSA. This receptor was identified in a human donor in a cohort sampled during active COVID-19. Sequencing was performed on peripheral blood. This chain connects TRBV7-2 to TRBJ2-5, with 7 bases that match TRBD1. The chain's CDR3 is CASSPWGQWETQYF. CDR3 in DNA: TGTGCCAGCAGCCCATGGGGACAGTGGGAGACCCAGTACTTC.